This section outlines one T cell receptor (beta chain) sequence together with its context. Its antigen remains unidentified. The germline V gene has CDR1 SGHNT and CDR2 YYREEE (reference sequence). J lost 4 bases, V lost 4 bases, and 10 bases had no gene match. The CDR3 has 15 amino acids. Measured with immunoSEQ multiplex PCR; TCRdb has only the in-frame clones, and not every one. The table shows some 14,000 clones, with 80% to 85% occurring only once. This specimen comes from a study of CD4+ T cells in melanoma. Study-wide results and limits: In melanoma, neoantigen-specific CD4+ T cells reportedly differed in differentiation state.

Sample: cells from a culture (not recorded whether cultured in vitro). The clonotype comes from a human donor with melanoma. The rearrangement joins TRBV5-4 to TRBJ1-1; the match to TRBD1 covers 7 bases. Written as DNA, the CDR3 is TGTGCCAGCAGCGCGAAGACAGGGTTTAGCACTGAAGCTTTCTTT. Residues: CASSAKTGFSTEAFF.